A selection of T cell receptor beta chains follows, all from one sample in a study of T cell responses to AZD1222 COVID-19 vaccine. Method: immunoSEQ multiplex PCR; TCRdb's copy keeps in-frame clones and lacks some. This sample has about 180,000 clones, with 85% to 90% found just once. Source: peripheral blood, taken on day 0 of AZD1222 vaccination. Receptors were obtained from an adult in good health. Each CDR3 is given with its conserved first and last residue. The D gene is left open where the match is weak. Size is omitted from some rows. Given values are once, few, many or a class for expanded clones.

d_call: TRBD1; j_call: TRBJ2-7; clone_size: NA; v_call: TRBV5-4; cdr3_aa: CASSRAGTGGTEQYF; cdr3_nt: TGTGCCAGCAGCCGGGCCGGGACAGGGGGCACCGAGCAGTACTTC
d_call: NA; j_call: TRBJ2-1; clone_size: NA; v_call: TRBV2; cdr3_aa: CASRGWGANEQFF; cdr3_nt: TGTGCCAGCAGGGGTTGGGGGGCGAATGAGCAGTTCTTC
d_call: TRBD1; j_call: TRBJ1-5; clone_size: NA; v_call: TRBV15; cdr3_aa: CATSRVRQGGQPQHF; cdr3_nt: TGTGCCACCAGCAGAGTGAGGCAGGGGGGTCAGCCCCAGCATTTT
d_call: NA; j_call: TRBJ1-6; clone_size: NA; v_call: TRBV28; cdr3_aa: CASSLIGSYNSPLHF; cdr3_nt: TGTGCCAGCAGTTTGATTGGCTCCTATAATTCACCCCTCCACTTT
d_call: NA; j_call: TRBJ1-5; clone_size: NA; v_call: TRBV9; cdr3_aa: CASSSEGGFNQPQHF; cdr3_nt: TGTGCCAGCAGCTCAGAAGGGGGGTTCAATCAGCCCCAGCATTTT
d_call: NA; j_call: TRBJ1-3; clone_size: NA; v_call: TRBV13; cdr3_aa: CASSAKPISGNTIYF; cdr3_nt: TGTGCCAGCAGCGCAAAGCCGATCTCTGGAAACACCATATATTTT
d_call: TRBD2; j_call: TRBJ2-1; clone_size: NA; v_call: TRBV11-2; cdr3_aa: CASSSRGGWSYNEQFF; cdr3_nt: TGTGCCAGCAGCTCCCGGGGGGGCTGGTCCTACAATGAGCAGTTCTTC
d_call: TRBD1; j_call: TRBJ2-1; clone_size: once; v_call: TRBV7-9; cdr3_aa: CASSLGQGAGIDEQFF; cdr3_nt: TGTGCCAGCAGCCTGGGACAGGGGGCCGGGATCGATGAGCAGTTCTTC
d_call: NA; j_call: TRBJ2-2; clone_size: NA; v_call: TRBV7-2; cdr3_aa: CASSLSGHTGELFF; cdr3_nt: TGTGCCAGCAGCTTAAGCGGACACACCGGGGAGCTGTTTTTT
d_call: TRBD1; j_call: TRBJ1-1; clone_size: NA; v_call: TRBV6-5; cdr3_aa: CASSTTGTGAGEAFF; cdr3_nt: TGTGCCAGCAGTACCACCGGGACAGGGGCGGGTGAAGCTTTCTTT
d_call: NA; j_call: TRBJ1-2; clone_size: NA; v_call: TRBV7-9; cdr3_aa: CASSLSRDNRLYGYTF; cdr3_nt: TGTGCCAGCAGCCTCTCTCGGGACAACCGGCTCTATGGCTACACCTTC
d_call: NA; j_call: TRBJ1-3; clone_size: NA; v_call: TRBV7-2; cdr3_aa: CASNQGGNTIYF; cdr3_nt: TGTGCCAGCAATCAGGGTGGAAACACCATATATTTT
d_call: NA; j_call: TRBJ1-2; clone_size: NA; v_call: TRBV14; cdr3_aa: CASSPGDWGYTF; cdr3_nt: TGTGCCAGCAGCCCAGGGGATTGGGGCTACACCTTC
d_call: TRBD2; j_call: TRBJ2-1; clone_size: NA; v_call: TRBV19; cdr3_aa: CASSTPLSTSGREGEQFF; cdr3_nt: TGTGCCAGTAGTACCCCGCTATCGACTAGCGGGAGAGAGGGTGAGCAGTTCTTC
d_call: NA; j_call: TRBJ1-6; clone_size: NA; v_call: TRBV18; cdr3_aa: CASSPRPGVDSPLHF; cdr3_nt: TGTGCCAGCTCGCCCCGGCCCGGGGTGGACTCACCCCTCCACTTT
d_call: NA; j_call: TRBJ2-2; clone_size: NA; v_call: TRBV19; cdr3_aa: CASSPGRTNTGELFF; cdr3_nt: TGTGCCAGTAGTCCGGGACGGACGAACACCGGGGAGCTGTTTTTT
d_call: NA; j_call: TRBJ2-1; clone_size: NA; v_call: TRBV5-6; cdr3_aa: CASSLAGVHSSYNEQFF; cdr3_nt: TGTGCCAGCAGCTTGGCCGGCGTTCATAGCTCCTACAATGAGCAGTTCTTC
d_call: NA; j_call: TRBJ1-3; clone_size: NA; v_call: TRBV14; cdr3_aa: CASSQTTARNTIYF; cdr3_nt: TGTGCCAGCAGCCAAACGACAGCGAGAAACACCATATATTTT
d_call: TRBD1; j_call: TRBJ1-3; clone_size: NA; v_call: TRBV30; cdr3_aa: CAWGPPTGAGNTIYF; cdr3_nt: TGTGCCTGGGGCCCCCCGACAGGGGCTGGAAACACCATATATTTT
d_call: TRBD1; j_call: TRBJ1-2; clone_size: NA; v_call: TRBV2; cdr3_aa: CASSRDRGSNYGYTF; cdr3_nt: TGTGCCAGCAGCAGGGACAGGGGTTCGAACTATGGCTACACCTTC
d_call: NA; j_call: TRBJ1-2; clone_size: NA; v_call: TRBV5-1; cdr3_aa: CASSVLQGAGGYTF; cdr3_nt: TGCGCCAGCAGCGTCCTGCAGGGTGCGGGCGGCTACACCTTC
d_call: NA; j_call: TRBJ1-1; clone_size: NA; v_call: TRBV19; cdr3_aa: CASSIVGGGTGTEAFF; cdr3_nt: TGTGCCAGTAGTATAGTTGGGGGGGGCACGGGGACTGAAGCTTTCTTT
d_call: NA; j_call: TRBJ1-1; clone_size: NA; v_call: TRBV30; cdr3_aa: CAWNIGITEAFF; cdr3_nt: TGTGCCTGGAATATTGGGATTACTGAAGCTTTCTTT
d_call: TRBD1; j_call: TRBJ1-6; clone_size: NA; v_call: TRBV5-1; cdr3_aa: CASRLNSGTDNSPLHF; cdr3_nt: TGCGCCAGCCGACTCAATTCCGGGACAGATAATTCACCCCTCCACTTT
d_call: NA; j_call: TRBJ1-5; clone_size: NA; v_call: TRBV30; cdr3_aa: CAWSRGVIGNQPQHF; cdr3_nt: TGTGCCTGGAGTCGGGGGGTAATAGGCAATCAGCCCCAGCATTTT
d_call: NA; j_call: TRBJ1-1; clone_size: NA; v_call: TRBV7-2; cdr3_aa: CASSLARRPEAFF; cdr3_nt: TGTGCCAGCAGCTTAGCCAGGAGGCCTGAAGCTTTCTTT
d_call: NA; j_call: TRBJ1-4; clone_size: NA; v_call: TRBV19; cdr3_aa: CASSIVHSATNEKLFF; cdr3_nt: TGTGCCAGTAGTATTGTACACAGTGCAACTAATGAAAAACTGTTTTTT
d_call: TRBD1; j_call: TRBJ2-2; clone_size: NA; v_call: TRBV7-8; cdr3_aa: CASSFRQGRTGELFF; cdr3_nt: TGTGCCAGCAGCTTTCGACAGGGTCGGACCGGGGAGCTGTTTTTT
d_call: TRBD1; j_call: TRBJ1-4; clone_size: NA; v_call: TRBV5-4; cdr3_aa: CASSLADRDNEKLFF; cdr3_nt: TGTGCCAGCAGCTTGGCAGACAGGGATAATGAAAAACTGTTTTTT
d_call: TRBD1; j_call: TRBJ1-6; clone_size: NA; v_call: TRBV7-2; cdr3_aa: CASSLVTGGYRSYNSPLHF; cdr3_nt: TGTGCCAGCAGCTTGGTCACAGGGGGATATCGATCCTATAATTCACCCCTCCACTTT
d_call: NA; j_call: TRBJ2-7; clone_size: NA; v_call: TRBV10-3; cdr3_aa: CAISEGDKNYEQYF; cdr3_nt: TGTGCCATCAGTGAAGGGGACAAGAACTACGAGCAGTACTTC
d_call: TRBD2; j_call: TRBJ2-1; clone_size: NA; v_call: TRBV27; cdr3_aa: CASSLRRLAGGENEQFF; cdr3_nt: TGTGCCAGCAGTTTACGCCGACTAGCGGGAGGGGAGAATGAGCAGTTCTTC
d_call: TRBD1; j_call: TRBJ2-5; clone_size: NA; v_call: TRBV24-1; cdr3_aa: CATSESDRGQETQYF; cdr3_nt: TGTGCCACCAGTGAATCCGACAGGGGCCAAGAGACCCAGTACTTC
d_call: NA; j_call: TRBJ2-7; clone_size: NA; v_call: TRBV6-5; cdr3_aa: CASSYGRGPYEQYF; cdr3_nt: TGTGCCAGCAGTTACGGGCGCGGACCCTACGAGCAGTACTTC
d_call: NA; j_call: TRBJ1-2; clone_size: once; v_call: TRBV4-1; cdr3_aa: CASSQVRQAEYGYTF; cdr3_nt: TGCGCCAGCAGCCAAGTCCGGCAGGCAGAATATGGCTACACCTTC
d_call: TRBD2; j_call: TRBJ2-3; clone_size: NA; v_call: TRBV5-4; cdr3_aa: CASSLAGGPTDTQYF; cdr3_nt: TGTGCCAGCAGCTTGGCGGGAGGGCCCACAGATACGCAGTATTTT